The sequence of this T cell receptor beta chain was determined in a study of post-analysis software for immune sequencing data. Points from the study as a whole: The five TRBV segments detected at higher frequency in patients than in controls included TRBV5-6, TRBV5-1 and TRBV20-1.

Unique molecular identifiers were built into the TCR beta cDNA libraries. Input amounts of 1 to 10 million T cells were used. These gave roughly 500,000 cDNA molecules, so each molecule approximated one T cell. TCRdb reprocessed the PCR reads with MiXCR, giving one entry per CDR3 protein. The sample has about 200,000 distinct CDR3 sequences, about 30% seen once. CDR3 size: 18 residues. The germline gives CDR1 DFQATT, CDR2 SNEGSKA (reference sequence). V lost 3 bases, J lost 4 bases, and 14 bases stayed unmatched. Concerning this clonotype: What it binds is unknown.

The source is a girl aged 2-17 years with multiple sclerosis. The chain is built from TRBV20-1 and TRBJ2-1; 11 bases fit TRBD1. Material for sequencing was blood. CDR3 sequence reads: CSASGQGAETPRYNEQFF. CDR3 DNA: TGCAGTGCTAGTGGACAGGGGGCAGAGACCCCTAGATACAATGAGCAGTTCTTC.